This T cell receptor beta chain was sequenced during a study of blood T cells in healthy people across ages. About the study: In model experiments, template switching was able to capture about one barcoded beta molecule for every two T cells that were present.

The authors ran a second PCR of about 7 to 11 cycles using a sample-barcoded 5' primer and a J-beta primer mix. Each cDNA molecule was tagged by a template-switch adaptor with 12 random nucleotides. TCRdb re-analysed the 5' RACE reads in MiXCR, keeping a single row per CDR3 protein. The sample comprises some 690,000 distinct CDR3 sequences, approximately 21% of which are singletons, and 22% rests with the top ten. Each of the donors had roughly 9.3 milliliters of peripheral blood drawn into EDTA-treated Vacutainer tubes. The CDR3 has 13 amino acids. V lost 7 bases and J 4 bases, leaving 10 bases between the germline ends. Per the germline V gene, CDR1 is SGHTA and CDR2 is FQGNSA.

The sample taken for sequencing was blood. This TCR derives from a man in his 70s in good health. V and J are TRBV7-2 and TRBJ2-2, with D possibly being TRBD1 or TRBD2 (6 bases each). The CDR3 bases are TGTGCCAGCAACGAGGGGGGCACCGGGGAGCTGTTTTTT. As protein: CASNEGGTGELFF.